These 23 T cell receptor beta chains were all obtained from the same sample, sequenced in a study of blood T cell repertoires in COVID-19. The repertoire was sequenced with immunoSEQ multiplex PCR; TCRdb's copy has only in-frame clones and lacks some. The table has 350,000 to 400,000 clones, roughly 89% seen once; the top ten hold less than 2%. Sequencing was performed on PBMCs or T cells enriched from blood (not recorded which). The receptor source for this set is a woman aged 25-40 years who had recovered from COVID-19.

This sequence joins TRBV19 and TRBJ2-3; 9 bases are a match to TRBD2. J lost 2 bases, V lost 5 bases, and 8 bases had no gene match. Germline values: CDR1 LNHDA, CDR2 SQIVND (reference sequence). The length of the CDR3 is 16 residues. The DNA of the CDR3 is TGTGCCAGTAGTGCCCGACTAGCGGCCAACACAGATACGCAGTATTTT. Translation: CASSARLAANTDTQYF.

The rearrangement links TRBV9 to TRBJ2-2; 12 bases align to TRBD2. The CDR3 runs to 15 residues. Germline CDR1 SGDLS, CDR2 YYNGEE. The V gene end was trimmed by 3 bases and the J gene end by 9 bases; junction bases not matched to a gene: 6. The CDR3: CASSDGLAGPRELFF. The CDR3, as DNA: TGTGCCAGCAGCGACGGACTAGCGGGGCCCCGGGAGCTGTTTTTT. The full variable domain, in which reference TRBV9 and TRBJ2-2 provide the parts outside the CDR3, is DSGVTQTPKHLITATGQRVTLRCSPRSGDLSVYWYQQSLDQGLQFLIQYYNGEERAKGNILERFSAQQFPDLHSELNLSSLELGDSALYFCASSDGLAGPRELFFGEGSRLTVL.

The chain is built from TRBV11-2 and TRBJ1-6; D possibly corresponds to TRBD1 (5 bases). Germline loops: CDR1 SGHAT, CDR2 FQNNGV. The CDR3 runs to 17 residues. The germline V and J ends were trimmed by 1 base and 9 bases, with 19 bases remaining between them. The CDR3 here is CASSLGRRKLGRSPLHF. CDR3 nucleotides: TGTGCCAGCAGCTTAGGTCGAAGAAAATTGGGGCGTTCACCCCTCCACTTT.

The chain joins TRBV7-9 to TRBJ2-5; 11 bases map to TRBD2. This CDR3 comprises 14 residues. Per the germline V gene, CDR1 is SEHNR and CDR2 is FQNEAQ (reference sequence). The V segment lost 4 bases and the J segment 3 bases; nucleotides outside the gene matches: 1. Here the CDR3 DNA reads TGTGCCAGCAGCTCGGGACTAGCGGAAGAGACCCAGTACTTC. It encodes CASSSGLAEETQYF.

A single count supports this clone. The chain has TRBV5-1 and TRBJ2-1; TRBD2 matches at 8 bases. Germline-derived CDR1 and CDR2 are SGHRS and YFSETQ. This CDR3 comprises 16 residues. V was pared by 4 bases and J by 4 bases, with 10 bases of the junction left unmatched. As DNA, the CDR3 is TGCGCCAGCAGCCCCGTGAAGCGGGGGTTATACAATGAGCAGTTCTTC. Amino acid sequence: CASSPVKRGLYNEQFF. Combining the CDR3 with reference TRBV5-1 and TRBJ2-1 gives the whole variable domain KAGVTQTPRYLIKTRGQQVTLSCSPISGHRSVSWYQQTPGQGLQFLFEYFSETQRNKGNFPGRFSGRQFSNSRSEMNVSTLELGDSALYLCASSPVKRGLYNEQFFGPGTRLTVL.

J is TRBJ2-1 and V is TRBV2; 9 nucleotides match TRBD1. The V segment lost 5 bases and the J segment 2 bases; nucleotides outside the gene matches: 4. From germline, CDR1 is SNHLY and CDR2 FYNNEI. The CDR3 totals 15 residues. The CDR3 region is CASSKTGGAYNEQFF. CDR3 DNA: TGTGCCAGCAGTAAGACAGGGGGTGCCTACAATGAGCAGTTCTTC.

The sample holds a few counts of this clone. The gene calls are TRBV9 and TRBJ1-6, with D perhaps matching TRBD1 (5 bases). Germline-derived CDR1 and CDR2 are SGDLS and YYNGEE. V lost 4 bases to trimming and J lost 10 bases, with 15 bases between them. The CDR3 covers 14 residues. The DNA of the CDR3 is TGTGCCAGCAGCATCTTTCCGGGGGACTCACCCCTCCACTTT. It translates to CASSIFPGDSPLHF.

The DNA for the CDR3 is TGTGCCAGCAGCCAAGGGACAGGGCCCCGGGGCTATGGCTACACCTTC. Protein product: CASSQGTGPRGYGYTF. The V gene is TRBV5-4, the J gene TRBJ1-2; 9 nucleotides align to TRBD1. V gave up 4 bases and J gave up 4 bases; unmatched junction bases: 11. The germline V gene has CDR1 SGHNT and CDR2 YYREEE (reference sequence). This CDR3 comprises 16 residues.

The gene calls are TRBV19 and TRBJ1-6; D might be TRBD1 (5 bases). The CDR3 length is 15 residues. Germline V gene data show CDR1 as LNHDA and CDR2 as SQIVND (reference sequence). The V end lost 7 bases, the J end lost 4 bases, and 14 bases lay between the germline ends. The CDR3 here is CASNRPGVYNSPLHF. Written as DNA, the CDR3 is TGTGCCAGTAACCGCCCGGGGGTTTATAATTCACCCCTCCACTTT.

This sequence joins TRBV7-9 and TRBJ1-6; D unclear. Germline CDR1 reads SEHNR; CDR2 reads FQNEAQ (reference sequence). The CDR3 contains 14 residues. V lost 1 base and J lost 4, with 5 bases in between. The CDR3 protein is CASSLGGYNSPLHF. CDR3 DNA sequence: TGTGCCAGCAGCTTAGGAGGATATAATTCACCCCTCCACTTT.

The chain has TRBV5-6 and TRBJ1-5; D uncertain. The CDR3 is 12 residues long. Trimming stripped 0 bases from V and 10 bases from J, with 8 bases between. The V gene's germline CDR1 is SGHDT and CDR2 YYEEEE. CDR3 sequence: CASSLASGPQHF. CDR3 bases: TGTGCCAGCAGCTTGGCCAGCGGCCCCCAGCATTTT.

V gene TRBV24-1 combines with J gene TRBJ1-2; TRBD1 matches 9 bases. Germline V gene data show CDR1 as KGHDR and CDR2 as SFDVKD. This CDR3 comprises 15 residues. J lost 6 bases, V lost 4 bases, and 8 bases had no gene match. CDR3 nucleotides: TGTGCCACCAGTGACCCCGGACAGGGGCGGAATGGCTACACCTTC. Its translation: CATSDPGQGRNGYTF.

The chain uses TRBV14 and TRBJ1-2, with 10 nucleotides matching TRBD1. The germline gives CDR1 SGHDN, CDR2 FVKESK. CDR3 length: 17 amino acids. The V gene end was trimmed by 2 bases and the J gene end by 6 bases; junction bases not matched to a gene: 12. As DNA, the CDR3 is TGTGCCAGCAGCCAATCACCCCCGGGACAGGGGTATCATGGCTACACCTTC. Protein sequence: CASSQSPPGQGYHGYTF. Full variable domain (rest looked up from reference TRBV14 and TRBJ1-2): EAGVTQFPSHSVIEKGQTVTLRCDPISGHDNLYWYRRVMGKEIKFLLHFVKESKQDESGMPNNRFLAERTGGTYSTLKVQPAELEDSGVYFCASSQSPPGQGYHGYTFGSGTRLTVV.

The CDR3 reads CASSQDHGEGVEAFF. DNA of the CDR3: TGCGCCAGCAGCCAAGATCACGGTGAAGGGGTGGAAGCTTTCTTT. This chain joins TRBV4-1 and TRBJ1-1, with D possibly being TRBD1 (5 bases). V was trimmed by 0 bases and J by 8 bases, leaving 16 bases between them. This CDR3 contains 15 residues. Germline assignment: CDR1 MGHRA and CDR2 YSYEKL.

This rearrangement joins TRBV30 to TRBJ1-5; 11 nucleotides agree with TRBD1. This CDR3 has 15 residues. Per germline, CDR1 GTSNPN and CDR2 SVGIG (reference sequence). Trimming took 1 base from V and 7 from J; bases not matched to a gene: 6. DNA for the CDR3: TGTGCCTGGAGTGGGGACAGGGGGTCCGGACAGCCCCAGCATTTT. It translates to CAWSGDRGSGQPQHF.

The rearrangement joins TRBV28 to TRBJ1-4, with TRBD1 as a possible D gene (5 bases). Trimming left V 3 bases short and J 4 bases short, with 18 bases between. CDR1 is MDHEN, CDR2 SYDVKM, per germline. This CDR3 is 17 amino acids long. The CDR3 DNA is TGTGCCAGCAGTTTCTTGGGGCTATCACCGATTAATGAAAAACTGTTTTTT. As protein: CASSFLGLSPINEKLFF.

The CDR3 protein is CASSQGGRDTGELFF. For the CDR3, the DNA is TGCGCCAGCAGCCAAGGTGGGAGGGACACCGGGGAGCTGTTTTTT. V gene TRBV4-1 combines with J gene TRBJ2-2; 7 bases align to TRBD2. The ends lost 1 base at V and 3 bases at J; junction bases unmatched: 2. This CDR3 contains 15 residues. Per the germline V gene, CDR1 is MGHRA and CDR2 is YSYEKL.

The rearrangement links TRBV19 to TRBJ1-1; D is perhaps TRBD1 (6 bases). The germline V gene has CDR1 LNHDA and CDR2 SQIVND (reference sequence). The CDR3 has 13 residues. Trimming removed 5 bases at V and 4 bases at J, with 11 bases between. CDR3 DNA sequence: TGTGCCAGTAGTTACGGGACAATCACTGAAGCTTTCTTT. It translates to CASSYGTITEAFF.

The genes are TRBV6-5 and TRBJ2-7, with 7 bases that match TRBD1. Germline assignment: CDR1 MNHEY and CDR2 SVGAGI. The CDR3 runs to 14 residues. The J segment lost 3 bases and the V segment lost 5 bases, leaving 7 bases of the junction unmatched. The CDR3 sequence: CASSPRDSIYEQYF. For the CDR3, the DNA is TGTGCCAGCAGTCCCCGGGACAGTATCTACGAGCAGTACTTC.

V and J are TRBV30 and TRBJ2-1, with 15 bases identical to TRBD2. The CDR3 length is 16 residues. Losses at the gene ends were 3 bases for V and 7 bases for J; bases not matched to a gene: 7. Germline CDR1 reads GTSNPN; CDR2 reads SVGIG (reference sequence). CDR3 residues: CAWRGTSGRSWNEQFF. The CDR3 region has the DNA TGTGCCTGGAGGGGGACTAGCGGGAGGAGCTGGAATGAGCAGTTCTTC.

The V call is TRBV6-5, the J call TRBJ1-2, with D tentatively TRBD1 (5 bases). With 8 bases removed from V and 4 bases from J, the gap between germline ends came to 14 bases. The length of the CDR3 is 13 residues. Germline assignment: CDR1 MNHEY and CDR2 SVGAGI. The CDR3 loop reads CASAGGAGYGYTF. The DNA for the CDR3 is TGTGCCAGCGCCGGAGGGGCGGGCTATGGCTACACCTTC.

The V and J genes are TRBV7-8 and TRBJ1-3; possible D gene TRBD1, 6 bases. Trimming left V 5 bases short and J 2 bases short, with 10 bases between. The CDR3 is 14 residues long. In germline, CDR1 is SGHVS, CDR2 FQNEAQ. The CDR3 sequence is CASSPTGPGNTIYF. The CDR3 DNA follows: TGTGCCAGCAGCCCGACAGGTCCTGGAAACACCATATATTTT.

The chain employs TRBV12-3 or TRBV12-4 and TRBJ1-1; D gene ambiguous. Deletions cut 8 bases from V and 6 bases from J, with 16 bases between. This CDR3 is 13 amino acids long. In nucleotides, the CDR3 is TGTGCCAGCCAGATTCGGGTCTTCCCTGAAGCTTTCTTT. Translation gives CASQIRVFPEAFF.